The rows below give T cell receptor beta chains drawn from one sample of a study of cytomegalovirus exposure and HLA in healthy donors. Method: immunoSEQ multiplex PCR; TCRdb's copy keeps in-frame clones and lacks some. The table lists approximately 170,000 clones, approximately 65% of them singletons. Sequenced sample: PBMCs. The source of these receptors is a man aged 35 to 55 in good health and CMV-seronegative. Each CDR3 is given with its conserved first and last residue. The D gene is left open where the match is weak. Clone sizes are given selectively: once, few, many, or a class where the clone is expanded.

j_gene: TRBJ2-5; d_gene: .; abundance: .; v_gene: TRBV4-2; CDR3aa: CASSVRGGRDQETQYF; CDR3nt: TGTGCCAGCAGCGTCCGCGGTGGCAGGGACCAAGAGACCCAGTACTTC
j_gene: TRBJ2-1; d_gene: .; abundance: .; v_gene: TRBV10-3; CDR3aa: CAISVGGPTGDEQFF; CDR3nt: TGTGCCATCAGTGTGGGGGGACCCACTGGGGATGAGCAGTTCTTC
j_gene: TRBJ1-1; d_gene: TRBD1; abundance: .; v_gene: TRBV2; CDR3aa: CASPRTGNTEAFF; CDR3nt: TGTGCCAGCCCTAGGACAGGTAACACTGAAGCTTTCTTT
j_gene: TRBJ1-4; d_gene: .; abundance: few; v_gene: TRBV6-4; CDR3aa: CASRPGGASNEKLFF; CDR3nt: TGTGCCAGCAGACCCGGGGGGGCCTCTAATGAAAAACTGTTTTTT
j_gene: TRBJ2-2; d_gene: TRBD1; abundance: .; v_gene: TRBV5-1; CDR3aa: CASSFGQGGDTGELFF; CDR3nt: TGCGCCAGCAGCTTCGGACAGGGAGGAGATACCGGGGAGCTGTTTTTT
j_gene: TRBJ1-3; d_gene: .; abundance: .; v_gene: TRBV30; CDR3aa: CAWSTGLDTIYF; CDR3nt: TGTGCCTGGAGTACAGGGTTGGACACCATATATTTT
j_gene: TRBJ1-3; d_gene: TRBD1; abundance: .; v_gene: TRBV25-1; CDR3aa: CASSDRGTVSGNTIYF; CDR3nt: TGTGCCAGCAGTGATCGGGGGACAGTCTCTGGAAACACCATATATTTT
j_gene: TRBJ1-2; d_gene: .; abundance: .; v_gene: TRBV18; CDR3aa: CASSPAERYGYTF; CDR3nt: TGTGCCAGCTCACCAGCGGAGCGCTATGGCTACACCTTC
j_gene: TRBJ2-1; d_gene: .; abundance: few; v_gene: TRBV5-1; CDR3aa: CASSLIPGGDEQFF; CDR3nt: TGCGCCAGCAGCTTGATTCCGGGTGGCGATGAGCAGTTCTTC
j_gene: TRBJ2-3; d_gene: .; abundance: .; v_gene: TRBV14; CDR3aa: CASSQVGSAPQYF; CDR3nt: TGTGCCAGCAGCCAAGTCGGTAGCGCACCGCAGTATTTT
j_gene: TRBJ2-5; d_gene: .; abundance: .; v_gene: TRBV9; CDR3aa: CASSVGSRQETQYF; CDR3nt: TGTGCCAGCAGCGTAGGTAGCAGACAAGAGACCCAGTACTTC
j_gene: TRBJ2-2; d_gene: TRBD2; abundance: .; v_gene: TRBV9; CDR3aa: CASASLPRGVTHTGELFF; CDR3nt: TGTGCCAGCGCCAGTCTACCCCGGGGGGTGACGCATACCGGGGAGCTGTTTTTT
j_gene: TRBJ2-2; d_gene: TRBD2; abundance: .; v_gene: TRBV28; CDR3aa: CASSSTSGATGELFF; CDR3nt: TGTGCCAGCAGTTCGACTAGCGGGGCCACCGGGGAGCTGTTTTTT
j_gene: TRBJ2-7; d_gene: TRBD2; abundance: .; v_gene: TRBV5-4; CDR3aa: CASSFGTNPFEQYF; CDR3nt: TGTGCCAGCAGCTTCGGGACTAACCCCTTCGAGCAGTACTTC
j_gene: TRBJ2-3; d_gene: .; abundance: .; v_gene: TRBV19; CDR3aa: CASKGGYVTDTQYF; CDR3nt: TGTGCCAGTAAGGGAGGCTATGTCACAGATACGCAGTATTTT
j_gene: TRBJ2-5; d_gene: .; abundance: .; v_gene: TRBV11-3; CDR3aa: CASSLDAGSRTQYF; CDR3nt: TGTGCCAGCAGCTTAGATGCAGGGTCTAGGACCCAGTACTTC
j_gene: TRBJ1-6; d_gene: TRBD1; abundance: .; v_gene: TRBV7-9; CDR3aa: CASSSLGDRNSPLHF; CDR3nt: TGTGCCAGCAGCTCCCTGGGGGACAGAAATTCACCCCTCCACTTT
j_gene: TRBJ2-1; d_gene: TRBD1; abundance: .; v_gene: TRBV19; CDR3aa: CASSTLSLTGALYNEQFF; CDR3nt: TGTGCCAGTAGTACTCTCTCCCTGACAGGGGCCCTATACAATGAGCAGTTCTTC
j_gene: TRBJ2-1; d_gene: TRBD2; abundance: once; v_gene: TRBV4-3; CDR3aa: CASSQDRTSGSLDNEQFF; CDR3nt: TGCGCCAGCAGCCAAGATAGGACTAGCGGGAGTCTTGACAATGAGCAGTTCTTC
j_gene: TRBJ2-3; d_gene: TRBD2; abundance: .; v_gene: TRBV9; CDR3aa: CASSGLAGVTDTQYF; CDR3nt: TGTGCCAGCAGCGGACTAGCGGGAGTCACAGATACGCAGTATTTT
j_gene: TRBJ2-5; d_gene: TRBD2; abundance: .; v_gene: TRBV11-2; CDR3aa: CASSSGLAGKSVQYF; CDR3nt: TGTGCCAGCAGCTCTGGACTAGCGGGGAAGTCGGTCCAGTACTTC
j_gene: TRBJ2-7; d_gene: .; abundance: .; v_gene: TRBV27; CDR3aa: CASSSPYEQYF; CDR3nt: TGTGCCAGCAGTTCCCCCTACGAGCAGTACTTC
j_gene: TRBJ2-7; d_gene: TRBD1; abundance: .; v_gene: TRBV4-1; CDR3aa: CASSQDQGAHYEQYF; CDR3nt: TGTGCCAGCAGCCAAGATCAGGGGGCCCATTACGAGCAGTACTTC
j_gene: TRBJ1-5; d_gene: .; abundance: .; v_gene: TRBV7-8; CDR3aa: CATQRESNQPQHF; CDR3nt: TGTGCCACCCAAAGGGAGAGCAATCAGCCCCAGCATTTT
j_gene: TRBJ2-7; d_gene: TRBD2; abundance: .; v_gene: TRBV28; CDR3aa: CASSLPLAGGAYEQYF; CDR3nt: TGTGCCAGCAGTTTGCCTCTAGCGGGGGGGGCCTACGAGCAGTACTTC
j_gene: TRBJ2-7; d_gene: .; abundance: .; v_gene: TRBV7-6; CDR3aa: CASSLALGPYEQYF; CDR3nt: TGTGCCAGCAGCTTAGCGCTCGGTCCCTACGAGCAGTACTTC
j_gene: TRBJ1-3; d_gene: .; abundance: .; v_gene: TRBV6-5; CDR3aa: CASSESGRADTIYF; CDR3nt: TGTGCCAGCAGTGAATCGGGCAGGGCGGACACCATATATTTT
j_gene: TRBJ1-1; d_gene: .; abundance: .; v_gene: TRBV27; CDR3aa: CASSMRDDLYTEAFF; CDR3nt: TGTGCCAGCAGTATGCGGGATGACCTTTACACTGAAGCTTTCTTT